Listed below are T cell receptor beta chains from one sample, sequenced in a study of shared clonotypes between healthy human individuals. TCRdb's table, derived via immunoSEQ multiplex PCR, lists solely in-frame clones and lacks some. The sample yields 300,000 or so clones, about 74% seen once. The specimen was memory CD4+ T cells sorted from blood. These receptors all come from a man aged 25-45 years in good health. Each CDR3 is given with its conserved first and last residue. The D gene is left open where the match is weak. Part of the rows lack a size; the others show once, few, many or a class for expanded clones.

>TRBJ2-5|.|TRBV7-9|.
TGTGCCAGCAGATCCGTAGAGACCCAGTACTTC
CASRSVETQYF
>TRBJ1-2|.|TRBV4-3|.
TGCGCCAGCAGTCAAGCCCCCGGGCCGAACTATGGCTACACCTTC
CASSQAPGPNYGYTF
>TRBJ1-3|.|TRBV10-3|.
TGTGCCGTCGGACCGGAGGACACCATATATTTT
CAVGPEDTIYF
>TRBJ2-7|.|TRBV5-1|.
TGCGCCAGCAGCTTGGCCTTAAGGGGCGAGCAGTACTTC
CASSLALRGEQYF
>TRBJ2-2|.|TRBV28|.
TGTGCCAGCAGTACCCCCCGCGCGGGAAGGACCGGGGAGCTGTTTTTT
CASSTPRAGRTGELFF
>TRBJ2-5|.|TRBV29-1|.
TGCAGCGGCGGCCAGCATAGGGAGACCCAGTACTTC
CSGGQHRETQYF
>TRBJ2-5|.|TRBV4-1|.
TGCGCCAGCAGCCAGACGCAGGGTTTGGGGCAAGAGACCCAGTACTTC
CASSQTQGLGQETQYF
>TRBJ1-3|.|TRBV5-4|.
TGTGCCAGCAGCCGTGACGGCCGAAACACCATATATTTT
CASSRDGRNTIYF
>TRBJ2-7|.|TRBV18|.
TGTGCCAGCTCACCACTCGGGAGTGCCTACGAGCAGTACTTC
CASSPLGSAYEQYF
>TRBJ2-2|.|TRBV12-5|many
TGTGCTAGTGGTTTGGCAGGAGACACCGGGGAGCTGTTTTTT
CASGLAGDTGELFF
>TRBJ2-2|TRBD1|TRBV5-1|.
TGCGCCAGCAGCCCCTGGACAGGGCCGAACACCGGGGAGCTGTTTTTT
CASSPWTGPNTGELFF
>TRBJ1-5|.|TRBV7-8|.
TGTGCCAGCAGCCGGGGTCGGGGATTGGATCAGCCCCAGCATTTT
CASSRGRGLDQPQHF
>TRBJ2-7|.|TRBV6-1|.
TGTGCCAGCAGTGAAAATTCGGGGGCTCCTACCTACGAGCAGTACTTC
CASSENSGAPTYEQYF
>TRBJ2-1|.|TRBV18|few
TGTGCCAGCTCACCATCCGGGGGTCTTGAGCAGTTCTTC
CASSPSGGLEQFF
>TRBJ1-2|.|TRBV12-5|few
TGTGCTAGTGGGAACAGACAAGAGGGCTACACCTTC
CASGNRQEGYTF
>TRBJ1-2|.|TRBV9|.
TGTGCCAGCAGCGTAGATGAACACTACTATGGCTACACCTTC
CASSVDEHYYGYTF
>TRBJ2-6|TRBD1|TRBV7-8|.
TGTGCCAGCAGCTTCCGGGACAGAATTCTCTCTGGGGCCAACGTCCTGACTTTC
CASSFRDRILSGANVLTF
>TRBJ2-1|TRBD1|TRBV5-1|.
TGCGCCAGCCGACTCCGGACAGGGGGCAATGAGCAGTTCTTC
CASRLRTGGNEQFF
>TRBJ2-3|.|TRBV5-1|.
TGCGCCAGCAGAGACCTGACAGGAGGGAATACGCAGTATTTT
CASRDLTGGNTQYF
>TRBJ2-7|.|TRBV25-1|.
TGTGCCAGCAGTGAAGACGGGAGTTCCTACGAGCAGTACTTC
CASSEDGSSYEQYF
>TRBJ2-1|.|TRBV20-1|.
TGCAGTGCCGGCTACAATGAGCAGTTCTTC
CSAGYNEQFF
>TRBJ1-4|TRBD1|TRBV28|.
TGTGCCAGCAGTTTGTCAGGGGGAAATGAAAAACTGTTTTTT
CASSLSGGNEKLFF
>TRBJ2-7|.|TRBV28|.
TGTGCCAGCAGTTCAATGTACTCCTACGAGCAGTACTTC
CASSSMYSYEQYF
>TRBJ2-1|.|TRBV18|few
TGTGCCAGCTCACCTCCGGGACTCAACACAATGAAGCAGTTCTTC
CASSPPGLNTMKQFF
>TRBJ2-7|TRBD1|TRBV6-5|.
TGTGCCAGCAGTTACCGGGGACAGGACGAGCAGTACTTC
CASSYRGQDEQYF